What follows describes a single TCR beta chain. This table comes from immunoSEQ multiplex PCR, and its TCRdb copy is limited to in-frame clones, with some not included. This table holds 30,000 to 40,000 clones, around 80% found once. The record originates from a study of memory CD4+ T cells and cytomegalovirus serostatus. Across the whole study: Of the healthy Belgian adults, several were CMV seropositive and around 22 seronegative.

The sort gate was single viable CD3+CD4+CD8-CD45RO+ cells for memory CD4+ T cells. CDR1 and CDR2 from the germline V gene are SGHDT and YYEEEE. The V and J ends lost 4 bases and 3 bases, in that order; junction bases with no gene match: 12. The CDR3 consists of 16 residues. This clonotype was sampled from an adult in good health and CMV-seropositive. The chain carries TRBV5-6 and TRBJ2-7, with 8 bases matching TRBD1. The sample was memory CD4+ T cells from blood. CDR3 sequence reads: CASSQIVGTGVYEQYF. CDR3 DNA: TGTGCCAGCAGCCAAATCGTCGGGACAGGAGTCTACGAGCAGTACTTC.